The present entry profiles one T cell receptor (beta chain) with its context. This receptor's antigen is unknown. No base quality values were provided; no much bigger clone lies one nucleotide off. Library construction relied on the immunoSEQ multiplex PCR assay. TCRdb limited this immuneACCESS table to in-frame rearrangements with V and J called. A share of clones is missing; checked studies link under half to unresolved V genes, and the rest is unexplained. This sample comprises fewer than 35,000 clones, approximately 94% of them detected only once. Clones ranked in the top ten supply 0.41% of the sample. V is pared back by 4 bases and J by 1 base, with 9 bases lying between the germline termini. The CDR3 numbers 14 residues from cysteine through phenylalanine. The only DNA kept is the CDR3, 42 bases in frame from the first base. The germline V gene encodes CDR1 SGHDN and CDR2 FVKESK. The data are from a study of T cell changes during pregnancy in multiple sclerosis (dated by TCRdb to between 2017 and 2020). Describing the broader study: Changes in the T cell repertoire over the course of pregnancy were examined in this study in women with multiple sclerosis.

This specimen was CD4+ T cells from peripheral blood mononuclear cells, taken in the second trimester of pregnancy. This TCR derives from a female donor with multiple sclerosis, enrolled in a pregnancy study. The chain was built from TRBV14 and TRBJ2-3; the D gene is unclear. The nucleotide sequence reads TGTGCCAGCAGCCCTCTAGGCCGCACAGATACGCAGTATTTT. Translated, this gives CASSPLGRTDTQYF.